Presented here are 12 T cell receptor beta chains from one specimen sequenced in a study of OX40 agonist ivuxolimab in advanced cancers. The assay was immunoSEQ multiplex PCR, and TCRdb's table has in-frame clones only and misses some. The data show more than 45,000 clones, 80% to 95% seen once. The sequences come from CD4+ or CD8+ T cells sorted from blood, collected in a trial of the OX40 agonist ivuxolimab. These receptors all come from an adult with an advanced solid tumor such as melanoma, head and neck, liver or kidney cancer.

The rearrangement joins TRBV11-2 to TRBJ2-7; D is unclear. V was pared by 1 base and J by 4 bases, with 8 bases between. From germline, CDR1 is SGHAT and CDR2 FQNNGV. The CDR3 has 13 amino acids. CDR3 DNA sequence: TGTGCCAGCAGCTTAGGACAATTATACGAGCAGTACGTC. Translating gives CASSLGQLYEQYV.

This chain's CDR3 is CASSPGGGSDNQPQHF. The CDR3 coding sequence is TGTGCCAGCAGCCCAGGGGGGGGGTCGGACAATCAGCCCCAGCATTTT. The chain carries TRBV7-9 and TRBJ1-5; 7 bases map to TRBD1. The V gene's germline CDR1 is SEHNR and CDR2 FQNEAQ (reference sequence). V shed 5 bases, J shed 3 bases, and the junction held 10 bases outside the gene matches. There are 16 residues in the CDR3.

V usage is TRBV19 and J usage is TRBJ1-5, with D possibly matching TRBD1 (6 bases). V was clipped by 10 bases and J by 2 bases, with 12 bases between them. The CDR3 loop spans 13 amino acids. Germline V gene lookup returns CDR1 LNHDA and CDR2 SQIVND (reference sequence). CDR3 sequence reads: CAMGAGGNQPQHF. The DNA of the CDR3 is TGTGCCATGGGTGCAGGGGGCAATCAGCCCCAGCATTTT.

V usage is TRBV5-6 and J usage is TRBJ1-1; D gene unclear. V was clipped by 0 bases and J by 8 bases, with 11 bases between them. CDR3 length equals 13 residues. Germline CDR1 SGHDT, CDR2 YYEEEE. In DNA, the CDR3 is TGTGCCAGCAGCTTGGAAGGAAGGGCCGAAGCTTTCTTT. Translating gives CASSLEGRAEAFF. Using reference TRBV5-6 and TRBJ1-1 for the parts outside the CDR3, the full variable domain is DAGVTQSPTHLIKTRGQQVTLRCSPKSGHDTVSWYQQALGQGPQFIFQYYEEEERQRGNFPDRFSGHQFPNYSSELNVNALLLGDSALYLCASSLEGRAEAFFGQGTRLTVV.

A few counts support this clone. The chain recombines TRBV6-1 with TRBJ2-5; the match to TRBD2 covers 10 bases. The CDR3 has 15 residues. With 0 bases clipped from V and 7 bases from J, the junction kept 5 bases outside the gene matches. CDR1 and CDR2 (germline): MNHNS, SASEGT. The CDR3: CASSEASGGSRTQYF. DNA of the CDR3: TGTGCCAGCAGTGAAGCTAGCGGGGGGAGTAGGACCCAGTACTTC.

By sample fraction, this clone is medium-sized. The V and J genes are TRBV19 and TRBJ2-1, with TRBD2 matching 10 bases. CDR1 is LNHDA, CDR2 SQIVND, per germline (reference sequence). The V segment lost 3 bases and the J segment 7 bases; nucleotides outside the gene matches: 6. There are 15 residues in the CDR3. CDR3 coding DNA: TGTGCCAGTAGTATCTCAGCGGGGGGGCCGAATGAGCAGTTCTTC. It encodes CASSISAGGPNEQFF. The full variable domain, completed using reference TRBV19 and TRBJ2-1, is DGGITQSPKYLFRKEGQNVTLSCEQNLNHDAMYWYRQDPGQGLRLIYYSQIVNDFQKGDIAEGYSVSREKKESFPLTVTSAQKNPTAFYLCASSISAGGPNEQFFGPGTRLTVL.

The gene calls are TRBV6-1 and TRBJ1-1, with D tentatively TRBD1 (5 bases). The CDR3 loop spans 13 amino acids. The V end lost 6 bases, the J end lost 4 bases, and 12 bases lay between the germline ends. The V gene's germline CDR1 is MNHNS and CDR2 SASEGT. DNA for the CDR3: TGTGCCAGCAGCGAGGAGGGGTCCACTGAAGCTTTCTTT. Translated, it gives CASSEEGSTEAFF.

CDR3 nucleotides: TGCGCCAGCAGGGGCCCCACGGGGACAGATACGCAGTATTTT. Protein product: CASRGPTGTDTQYF. J is TRBJ2-3 and V is TRBV5-1; D may be TRBD2 (5 bases). The CDR3 has 14 amino acids. Germline V gene sequence: CDR1 SGHRS, CDR2 YFSETQ. Trimming removed 5 bases at V and 3 bases at J, with 13 bases between.

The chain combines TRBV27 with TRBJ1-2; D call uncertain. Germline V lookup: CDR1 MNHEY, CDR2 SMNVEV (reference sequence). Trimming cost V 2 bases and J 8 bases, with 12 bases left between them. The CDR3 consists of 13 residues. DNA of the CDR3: TGTGCCAGCAGTTTAGCGGGGTATTCCGGCTACACCTTC. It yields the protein CASSLAGYSGYTF.

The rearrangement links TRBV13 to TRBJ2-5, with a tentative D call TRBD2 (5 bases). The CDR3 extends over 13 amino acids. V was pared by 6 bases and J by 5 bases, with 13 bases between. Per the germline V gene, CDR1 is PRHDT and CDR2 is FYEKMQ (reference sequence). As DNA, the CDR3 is TGTGCCAGCAGGGACTTAGCGCAGGAGACCCAGTACTTC. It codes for CASRDLAQETQYF.

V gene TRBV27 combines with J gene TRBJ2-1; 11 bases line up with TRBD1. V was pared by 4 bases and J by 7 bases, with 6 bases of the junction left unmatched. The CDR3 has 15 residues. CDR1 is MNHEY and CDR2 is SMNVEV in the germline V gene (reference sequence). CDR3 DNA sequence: TGTGCCAGCAGTTCCGGACAGGGGGCACGGAATGAGCAGTTCTTC. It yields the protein CASSSGQGARNEQFF.

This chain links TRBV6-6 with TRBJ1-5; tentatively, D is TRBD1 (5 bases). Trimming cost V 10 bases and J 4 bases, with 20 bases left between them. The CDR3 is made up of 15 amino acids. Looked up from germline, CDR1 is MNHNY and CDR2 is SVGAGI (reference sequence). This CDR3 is CATIQGVGRNQPQHF. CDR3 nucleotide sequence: TGTGCCACCATTCAAGGGGTAGGGAGGAATCAGCCCCAGCATTTT.